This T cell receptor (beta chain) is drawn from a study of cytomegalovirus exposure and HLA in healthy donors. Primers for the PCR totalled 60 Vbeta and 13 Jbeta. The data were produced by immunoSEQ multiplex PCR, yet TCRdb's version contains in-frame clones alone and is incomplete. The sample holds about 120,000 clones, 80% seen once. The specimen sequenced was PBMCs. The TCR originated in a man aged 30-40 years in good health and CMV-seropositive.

CDR3 sequence reads: CASSLGSDSYEKLFF. The DNA for the CDR3 is TGTGCCAGCAGCTTAGGGTCAGACAGCTATGAAAAACTGTTTTTT. This chain uses TRBV11-2 with TRBJ1-4; the D gene is possibly TRBD1 (5 bases). Germline V gene sequence: CDR1 SGHAT, CDR2 FQNNGV. This CDR3 has 15 residues. Trimming shortened V by 1 base and J by 6 bases, and 12 bases separated the two germline ends.